This TCR beta chain was sequenced in a study of regulatory T cells in long-lasting Graves disease. Assembly of TCR beta libraries relied on iRepertoire HTBI primers together with Arm-PCR of CDR3 regions. Each CDR3 protein is one row after TCRdb ran MiXCR on the multiplex PCR reads. This sample has roughly 400,000 distinct CDR3 sequences, with about 17% found just once. Study-level findings and limits: Persistent Graves' patients showed reduced TCR diversity versus newly diagnosed patients.

This clonotype was observed a few times. Antigen specificity is unknown. V lost 6 bases and J 2 bases, leaving 8 bases between the germline ends. The CDR3 consists of 13 residues. Germline CDR1 reads MNHEY; CDR2 reads SVGEGT. The time point was: newly diagnosed GD, antithyroid drugs for less than 3 months. From RNA extracted from PBMCs, the TCR library was made. These data were also reused for a study on T cells in Graves' hyperthyroidism and ophthalmopathy. That paper adds: Exclusion followed for patients with uncontrolled infection, other autoimmune disease, pregnancy or lactation. First-round RT-PCR targeting the TCR CDR3 was performed with the HTBI primer set.

The starting material was peripheral blood mononuclear cells (PBMCs), obtained at new diagnosis, from a patient treated with antithyroid drugs. V gene TRBV6-2 or TRBV6-3 combines with J gene TRBJ1-5; no clear D. The sequence was obtained from a young woman with Graves disease. The CDR3 loop is CASRDSGNQPQHF. The CDR3 DNA reads as TGTGCCAGCAGAGATTCGGGCAATCAGCCCCAGCATTTT.